The clone carrying this TCR beta chain was counted between two and nine times. V lost 2 bases and J 7 bases, leaving 8 bases between the germline ends. Germline CDR1 is SEHNR and CDR2 is FQNEAQ (reference sequence). The CDR3 runs to 12 residues. The entry originates in a study of patients and donors after allogeneic stem cell transplantation. TCRdb reanalysed the RT-PCR reads using MiXCR and keeps one entry per CDR3 protein. The sample consists of 150,000 to 200,000 distinct CDR3 sequences, roughly 22% of them appearing once. The chain couples TRBV7-9 to TRBJ1-1; D call uncertain. Material: blood, either unsorted or a sorted T cell fraction (not recorded which). The clonotype originates from a human donor who was either an allogeneic HSCT recipient or a stem cell or donor lymphocyte infusion donor (not recorded which). It is not recorded whose cells these are; they may come from a transplant donor. This CDR3 reads CASSLREVEAFF. CDR3 DNA sequence: TGTGCCAGCAGCTTAAGGGAAGTTGAAGCTTTCTTT. Supplemented by reference TRBV7-9 and TRBJ1-1, the full variable domain reads DTGVSQNPRHKITKRGQNVTFRCDPISEHNRLYWYRQTLGQGPEFLTYFQNEAQLEKSRLLSDRFSAERPKGSFSTLEIQRTEQGDSAMYLCASSLREVEAFFGQGTRLTVV.